These 16 T cell receptor beta chains share one sample of origin, sequenced in a study of T cell repertoires in cytomegalovirus infection. These TCRs are of unknown antigen specificity. TCRdb used MiXCR to reprocess the reads, holding one entry per CDR3 protein. The data show about half a million distinct CDR3 sequences, with about 39% seen just once and 43% held by the top ten. Sequencing used cultured PBMCs, obtained from culture after CMV antigen stimulation. The receptors here all came from a human donor in good health (CMV status not recorded). Some clones in this sample may be carry-over from other donors' samples.

The J gene is TRBJ1-1, the V gene TRBV6-5; D is uncertain. The V gene's germline CDR1 is MNHEY and CDR2 SVGAGI. The V gene lost 4 bases and the J gene lost 10 bases, with 16 bases spanning the gap. CDR3 length equals 13 residues. The CDR3 bases are TGTGCCAGCAGTTCGACCGGGCCCGCGGTAGCTTTCTTT. It yields the protein CASSSTGPAVAFF.

This clonotype was observed a few times. The chain has TRBV7-9 and TRBJ2-2, with D perhaps matching TRBD1 or TRBD2 (5 bases each). CDR1 and CDR2 from the germline V gene are SEHNR and FQNEAQ (reference sequence). V was pared by 9 bases and J by 6 bases, with 17 bases between. This CDR3 has 14 amino acids. The CDR3 coding sequence is TGTGCCAGTCATCCGGGACCCCCCCCCGGGGAGCTGTTTTTT. Its translation is CASHPGPPPGELFF.

The chain links TRBV4-1 to TRBJ2-2, with 9 bases that match TRBD1. Germline CDR1 reads MGHRA; CDR2 reads YSYEKL. This CDR3 has 15 residues. V lost 4 bases and J lost 6; bases outside the gene matches: 6. The chain's CDR3 is CASSPGQGIAGELFF. The CDR3 DNA reads as TGCGCCAGCAGCCCGGGACAGGGAATCGCCGGGGAGCTGTTTTTT.

This clonotype occurred many times. This chain joins TRBV7-2 and TRBJ2-3; D might be TRBD2 (6 bases). Looked up from germline, CDR1 is SGHTA and CDR2 is FQGNSA. The CDR3 spans 14 residues. The V and J ends lost 3 bases and 2 bases respectively, with 9 bases between them. CDR3 in DNA: TGTGCCAGCAGCTTTGCGGGAAACACAGATACGCAGTATTTT. It specifies CASSFAGNTDTQYF.

This clonotype was seen a few times. The J gene is TRBJ1-2, the V gene TRBV12-3 or TRBV12-4, with 11 bases fitting TRBD1. The V and J ends lost 5 bases and 5 bases, in that order; junction bases with no gene match: 13. This CDR3 has 17 residues. CDR3 protein: CASSPGDRGVKNYGYTF. The CDR3, as DNA: TGTGCCAGCAGTCCTGGGGACAGGGGGGTAAAAAATTATGGCTACACCTTC.

This rearrangement joins TRBV12-5 to TRBJ1-2; 11 bases are shared with TRBD1. V lost 3 bases to trimming and J lost 4 bases; unmatched junction nucleotides: 7. The germline V gene has CDR1 LGHNT and CDR2 FRNRAP. The CDR3 has 16 residues. CDR3 sequence: CASGFGTGGGGYGYTF. The CDR3, as DNA: TGTGCTAGTGGTTTTGGGACAGGGGGTGGCGGCTATGGCTACACCTTC.

J is TRBJ2-3 and V is TRBV15, with D maybe TRBD2 (6 bases). V lost 7 bases and J 2 bases, leaving 16 bases between the germline ends. The CDR3 runs 15 residues. Germline lookup yields CDR1 LNHNV and CDR2 YYDKDF (reference sequence). Here the CDR3 DNA reads TGTGCCACCACTTACTTGGGGGGATCCACAGATACGCAGTATTTT. The encoded protein is CATTYLGGSTDTQYF.

This clonotype appeared many times. The rearrangement uses TRBV7-2 and TRBJ1-5, with D unclear. Germline CDR1 reads SGHTA; CDR2 reads FQGNSA. Trimming pared 0 bases from V and 0 bases from J, leaving 6 bases between. The length of the CDR3 is 15 residues. CDR3 protein: CASSLARDSNQPQHF. The DNA for the CDR3 is TGTGCCAGCAGCTTAGCAAGGGATAGCAATCAGCCCCAGCATTTT.

This clonotype showed up just once. This chain connects TRBV4-1 to TRBJ2-1, with D possibly matching TRBD2 (6 bases). V was clipped by 4 bases and J by 4 bases, with 20 bases between them. Germline V gives CDR1 MGHRA, CDR2 YSYEKL. This CDR3 has 17 amino acids. CDR3 region: CASSLHISGRAYNEQFF. In DNA, the CDR3 is TGCGCCAGCAGCCTCCATATTAGCGGAAGAGCTTACAATGAGCAGTTCTTC.

This sequence joins TRBV6-1 and TRBJ1-4; TRBD1 aligns across 7 bases. This CDR3 region has 15 residues. V dropped 4 bases and J dropped 4; count of bases not matched to a gene: 6. Germline CDR1 MNHNS, CDR2 SASEGT. The CDR3 DNA reads as TGTGCCAGCAGTGCCTTGACAGGGAATAATGAAAAACTGTTTTTT. Its translation is CASSALTGNNEKLFF.

The genes are TRBV6-1 and TRBJ2-5; D may be TRBD1 or TRBD2 (5 bases each). There are 14 residues in the CDR3. Per germline, CDR1 MNHNS and CDR2 SASEGT. V gave up 5 bases and J gave up 5 bases, with 15 bases separating them. The CDR3 here is CASSTPGLGETQYF. CDR3 DNA: TGTGCCAGCAGTACCCCGGGGCTTGGGGAGACCCAGTACTTC.

V and J are TRBV7-2 and TRBJ2-3; no definite D call. Germline V gene sequence: CDR1 SGHTA, CDR2 FQGNSA. V lost 1 base and J 5 bases, leaving 7 bases between the germline ends. The CDR3 contains 13 residues. The CDR3 coding sequence is TGTGCCAGCAGCTTAGAGCTTCGAGATACGCAGTATTTT. Translated: CASSLELRDTQYF.

This chain uses TRBV6-5 with TRBJ1-6; D is unresolved. The germline gives CDR1 MNHEY, CDR2 SVGAGI. V was trimmed by 5 bases and J by 9 bases, leaving 8 bases between them. The CDR3 is 12 amino acids. Here the CDR3 reads CASSAGRSPLHF. CDR3 coding DNA: TGTGCCAGCAGTGCGGGTCGTTCACCCCTCCACTTT.

The chain carries TRBV10-3 and TRBJ2-5, with TRBD2 matching 7 bases. J was trimmed by 7 bases and V by 2 bases; bases with no gene match: 10. The CDR3 has 15 residues. Germline-derived CDR1 and CDR2 are ENHRY and SYGVKD. This chain's CDR3 is CAISEPGLGRGTQYF. CDR3 nucleotides: TGTGCCATCAGTGAGCCCGGACTAGGTCGCGGGACCCAGTACTTC.

The chain joins TRBV15 to TRBJ2-7; 12 bases align to TRBD1. The CDR3 length is 14 residues. Trimming cost V 8 bases and J 2 bases; bases outside gene matches: 4. Per germline, CDR1 LNHNV and CDR2 YYDKDF (reference sequence). In nucleotides, the CDR3 is TGTGCCACCGGGACAGGGGGCCTTACCTACGAGCAGTACTTC. Amino acid sequence: CATGTGGLTYEQYF.

This chain uses TRBV20-1 with TRBJ1-1; 9 positions agree with TRBD1. After removal of 2 bases from V and 8 bases from J, the junction contained 9 bases not matched to a gene. Germline CDR1 and CDR2: DFQATT and SNEGSKA (reference sequence). The CDR3 has 14 residues. CDR3 coding DNA: TGCAGTGCTAGAAAAGGGGACAGGGAGGGGGAAGCTTTCTTT. Translation: CSARKGDREGEAFF.